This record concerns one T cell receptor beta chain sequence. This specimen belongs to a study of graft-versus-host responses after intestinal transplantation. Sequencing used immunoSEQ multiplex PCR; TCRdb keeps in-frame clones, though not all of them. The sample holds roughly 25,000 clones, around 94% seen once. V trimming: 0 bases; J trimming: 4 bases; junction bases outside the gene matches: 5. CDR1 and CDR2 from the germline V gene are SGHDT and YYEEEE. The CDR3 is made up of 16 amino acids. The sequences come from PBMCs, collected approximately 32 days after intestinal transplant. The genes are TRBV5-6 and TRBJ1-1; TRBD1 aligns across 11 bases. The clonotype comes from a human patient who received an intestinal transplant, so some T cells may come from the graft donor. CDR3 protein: CASSLAGQGAFTEAFF. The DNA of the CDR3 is TGTGCCAGCAGCTTGGCCGGACAGGGGGCATTCACTGAAGCTTTCTTT.